Listed here are 5 T cell receptor beta chains from one sample, sequenced in a study of graft-versus-host responses after intestinal transplantation. Repertoires were generated with immunoSEQ multiplex PCR, while TCRdb's copy carries only in-frame clones and drops some. This table has 40,000 to 55,000 clones, roughly 90% appearing once. The sequences come from PBMCs, collected 524 days after transplant. The receptors shown here come from a human patient who received an intestinal transplant, so some T cells may come from the graft donor.

This clone was recorded once. The gene calls are TRBV28 and TRBJ2-5; D remains ambiguous. Germline V gene lookup returns CDR1 MDHEN and CDR2 SYDVKM. Trimming shortened V by 5 bases and J by 2 bases, and 12 bases separated the two germline ends. The CDR3 spans 14 residues. This CDR3 reads CASSVIWGQETQYF. CDR3 in DNA: TGTGCCAGCAGTGTCATTTGGGGACAAGAGACCCAGTACTTC.

The chain combines TRBV5-6 with TRBJ1-4; D might be TRBD1 (6 bases). The CDR3 spans 17 residues. Looked up from germline, CDR1 is SGHDT and CDR2 is YYEEEE. Trimming shortened V by 5 bases and J by 0 bases, and 17 bases separated the two germline ends. This CDR3 is CASSTDKQGPTNEKLFF. The CDR3 nucleotides are TGTGCCAGCAGTACGGACAAACAGGGACCAACTAATGAAAAACTGTTTTTT.

CDR3 nucleotides: TGTGCCAGTAGTAGCAGGGGGCTAAGTGAGACCCAGTACTTC. This sequence encodes CASSSRGLSETQYF. This rearrangement joins TRBV19 to TRBJ2-5, with 8 positions matching TRBD1. With V trimmed by 4 bases and J by 5 bases, 6 bases remained unmatched. The CDR3 runs to 14 residues. Per germline, CDR1 LNHDA and CDR2 SQIVND (reference sequence).

This chain uses TRBV2 with TRBJ1-2, with D unclear. The V end was cut by 3 bases, the J end by 3 bases, with 11 bases between. This CDR3 spans 14 amino acids. Germline V gives CDR1 SNHLY, CDR2 FYNNEI. The CDR3 spells CASSDTLGDYGYTF. As DNA, the CDR3 is TGTGCCAGCAGTGATACACTGGGAGACTATGGCTACACCTTC.

The rearrangement uses TRBV13 and TRBJ2-3, with 10 bases matching TRBD2. The CDR3 has 20 residues. The V gene end was trimmed by 7 bases and the J gene end by 3 bases; junction bases not matched to a gene: 22. Germline-derived CDR1 and CDR2 are PRHDT and FYEKMQ (reference sequence). CDR3 nucleotides: TGTGCCAGCACCAACTTAGACCTCGGACTAGCGGTTAGTCATACAGATACGCAGTATTTT. This encodes CASTNLDLGLAVSHTDTQYF.